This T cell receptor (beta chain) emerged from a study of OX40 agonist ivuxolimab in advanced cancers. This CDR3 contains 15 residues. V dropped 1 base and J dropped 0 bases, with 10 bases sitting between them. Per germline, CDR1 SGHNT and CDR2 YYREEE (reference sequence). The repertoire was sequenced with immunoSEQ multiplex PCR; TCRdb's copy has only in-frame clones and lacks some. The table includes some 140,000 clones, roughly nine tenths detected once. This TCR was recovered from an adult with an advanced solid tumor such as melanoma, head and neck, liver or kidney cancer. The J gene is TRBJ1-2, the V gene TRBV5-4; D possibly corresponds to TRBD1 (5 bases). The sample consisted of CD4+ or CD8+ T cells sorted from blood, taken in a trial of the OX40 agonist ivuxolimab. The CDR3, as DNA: TGTGCCAGCAGCTTGCGGGGGTTTGCTAACTATGGCTACACCTTC. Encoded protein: CASSLRGFANYGYTF. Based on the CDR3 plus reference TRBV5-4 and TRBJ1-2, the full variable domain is ETGVTQSPTHLIKTRGQQVTLRCSSQSGHNTVSWYQQALGQGPQFIFQYYREEENGRGNFPPRFSGLQFPNYSSELNVNALELDDSALYLCASSLRGFANYGYTFGSGTRLTVV.